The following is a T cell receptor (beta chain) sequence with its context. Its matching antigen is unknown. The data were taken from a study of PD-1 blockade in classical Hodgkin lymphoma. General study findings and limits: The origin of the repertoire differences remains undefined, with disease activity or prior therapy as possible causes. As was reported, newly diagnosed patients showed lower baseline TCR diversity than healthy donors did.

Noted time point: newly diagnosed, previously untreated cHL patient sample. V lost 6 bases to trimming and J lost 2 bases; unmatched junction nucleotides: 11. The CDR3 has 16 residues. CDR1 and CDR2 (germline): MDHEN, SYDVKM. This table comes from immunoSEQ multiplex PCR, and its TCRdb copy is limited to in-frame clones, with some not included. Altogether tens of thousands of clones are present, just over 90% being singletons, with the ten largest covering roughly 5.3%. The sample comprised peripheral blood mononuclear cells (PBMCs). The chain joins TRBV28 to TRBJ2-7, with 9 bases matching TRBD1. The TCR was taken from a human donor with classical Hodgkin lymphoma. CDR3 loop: CASSPTPGQGAYEQYF. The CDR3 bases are TGTGCCAGCAGCCCTACCCCGGGACAGGGAGCCTACGAGCAGTACTTC.